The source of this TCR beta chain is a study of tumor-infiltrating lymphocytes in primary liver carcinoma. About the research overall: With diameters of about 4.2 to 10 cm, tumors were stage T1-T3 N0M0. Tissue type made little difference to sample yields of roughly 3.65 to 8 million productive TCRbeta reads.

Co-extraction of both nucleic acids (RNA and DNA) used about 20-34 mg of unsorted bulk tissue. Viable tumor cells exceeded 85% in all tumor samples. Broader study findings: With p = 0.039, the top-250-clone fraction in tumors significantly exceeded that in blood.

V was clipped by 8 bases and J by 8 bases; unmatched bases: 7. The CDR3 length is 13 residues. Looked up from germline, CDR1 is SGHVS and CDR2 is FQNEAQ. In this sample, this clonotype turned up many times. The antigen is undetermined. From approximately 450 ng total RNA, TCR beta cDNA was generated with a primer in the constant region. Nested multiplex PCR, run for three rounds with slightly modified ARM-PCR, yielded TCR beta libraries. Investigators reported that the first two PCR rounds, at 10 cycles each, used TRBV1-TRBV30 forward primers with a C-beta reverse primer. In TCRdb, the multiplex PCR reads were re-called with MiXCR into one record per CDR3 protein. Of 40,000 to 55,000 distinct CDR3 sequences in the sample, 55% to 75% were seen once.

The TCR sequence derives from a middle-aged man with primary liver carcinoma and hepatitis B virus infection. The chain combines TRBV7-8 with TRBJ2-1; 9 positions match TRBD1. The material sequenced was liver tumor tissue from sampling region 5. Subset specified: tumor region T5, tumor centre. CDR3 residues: CASVGQGSDEQFF. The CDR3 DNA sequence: TGTGCCAGCGTGGGACAGGGCAGTGATGAGCAGTTCTTC.